This TCR beta chain was profiled in a study of T-cell reconstitution after alpha-beta-depleted transplantation in children. Of note for this clonotype: As yet, its antigen is unknown.

Study-wide findings and caveats: T-cell counts and diversity at one year following transplant were attributed mainly to newly produced T cells. Several hundred expanded graft clones reportedly gave rise to the alpha-beta T cells present about two months after transplant. From surviving recipient T cells and thymic progenitors came the high day-60 TCRbeta diversity observed in some patients.

Unique molecular identifiers tagged the TCRbeta library. Using its own MiXCR run on the PCR reads, TCRdb lists one record per CDR3 protein. The table shows almost 250,000 distinct CDR3 sequences, with around 25% occurring only once. The receptor was derived from a girl aged 2 to 10 with Fanconi anemia, due to receive a stem cell transplant. The starting material was PBMCs, obtained before TCRalphabeta/CD19-depleted stem cell transplant.

CDR3 coding DNA: TGCAGTGCTCGGACTAGGCGAATAGCCAAAAACATTCAGTACTTC. This sequence encodes CSARTRRIAKNIQYF. The chain links TRBV20-1 to TRBJ2-4; 7 bases fit TRBD2. CDR3 length: 15 amino acids. V gave up 5 bases and J gave up 0 bases; unmatched junction bases: 7. Germline V lookup: CDR1 DFQATT, CDR2 SNEGSKA (reference sequence).